The 13 T cell receptor beta chains given below trace back to one sample, sequenced in a study of CD8 T cells in Susac syndrome. With random hexamers, reverse transcription was performed on about 0.5 to 1 ug of RNA. TCRdb recomputed calls from the immunoSEQ multiplex PCR reads with MiXCR, one row per CDR3 protein. The sample has approximately 110,000 distinct CDR3 sequences, around 96% seen once. Input material: CD4+ T cells from PBMCs. These receptors were obtained from a human donor in good health.

CDR3 amino acids: CASSQASGGGETQYF. CDR3 nucleotides: TGTGCCAGCAGCCAAGCTAGCGGTGGAGGAGAGACCCAGTACTTC. The chain is built from TRBV7-2 and TRBJ2-5; TRBD2 matches 7 bases. CDR1 and CDR2 from the germline V gene are SGHTA and FQGNSA. The CDR3 totals 15 residues. V lost 5 bases and J lost 4; bases outside the gene matches: 10. The full variable domain, its missing parts supplied by reference TRBV7-2 and TRBJ2-5, is GAGVSQSPSNKVTEKGKDVELRCDPISGHTALYWYRQSLGQGLEFLIYFQGNSAPDKSGLPSDRFSAERTGGSVSTLTIQRTQQEDSAVYLCASSQASGGGETQYFGPGTRLLVL.

The rearrangement uses TRBV9 and TRBJ1-5; TRBD1 aligns across 8 bases. Germline V gene sequence: CDR1 SGDLS, CDR2 YYNGEE. The CDR3 sequence is 15 residues long. The trim removed 4 bases at V and 3 bases at J, leaving 6 bases unmatched. The CDR3 nucleotides read TGTGCCAGCAGCAAGGACAGGGAGTTCAATCAGCCCCAGCATTTT. Its protein is CASSKDREFNQPQHF.

J is TRBJ2-7 and V is TRBV6-2 or TRBV6-3; D gene unclear. In germline, CDR1 is MNHEY, CDR2 SVGEGT. CDR3 length equals 13 residues. V lost 2 bases and J 3 bases, leaving 8 bases between the germline ends. CDR3 region: CASSYVSSYEQYF. Here the CDR3 DNA reads TGTGCCAGCAGTTACGTCTCAAGCTACGAGCAGTACTTC.

The V and J genes are TRBV3-1 and TRBJ1-2, with D hard to call. Germline assignment: CDR1 LGHDT and CDR2 YNNKEL (reference sequence). V lost 0 bases to trimming and J lost 1 base, with 9 bases between them. CDR3 length: 15 amino acids. The CDR3 coding sequence is TGTGCCAGCAGCCAAGATACCGGGATTAACTATGGCTACACCTTC. This sequence encodes CASSQDTGINYGYTF.

The gene calls are TRBV3-1 and TRBJ2-1; D is possibly TRBD2 (6 bases). The germline CDR1 and CDR2 sequences are LGHDT and YNNKEL (reference sequence). CDR3 length: 13 amino acids. V gave up 1 base and J gave up 7 bases, with 8 bases separating them. In nucleotides, the CDR3 is TGTGCCAGCAGCCAAGCTCTAGCGAATGAGCAGTTCTTC. Encoded protein: CASSQALANEQFF.

This rearrangement joins TRBV19 to TRBJ2-7; D gene ambiguous. The CDR3 covers 14 residues. Germline CDR1 is LNHDA and CDR2 is SQIVND (reference sequence). Trimming stripped 4 bases from V and 6 bases from J, with 16 bases between. CDR3 DNA sequence: TGTGCCAGTAGTAAGAGGTGGGGTCCTTCCGAGCAGTACTTC. Protein sequence: CASSKRWGPSEQYF.

This sequence joins TRBV29-1 and TRBJ2-7; D possibly corresponds to TRBD2 (5 bases). Trimming took off 6 bases at V and 0 bases at J, with 15 bases between the two ends. The CDR3 is made up of 14 amino acids. CDR1 and CDR2 (germline): SQVTM, ANQGSEA. CDR3 loop: CSVKERLVSYEQYF. Here the CDR3 DNA reads TGCAGCGTCAAAGAGCGGCTGGTCTCCTACGAGCAGTACTTC.

This chain joins TRBV21-1 and TRBJ1-2; the table calls TRBD1, which could not be checked here. TRBV21-1 counts as a pseudogene. CDR3 length equals 15 residues. CDR3 sequence reads: CASSPNGGRNYGYTF. CDR3 DNA: TGTGCCAGCTCCCCGAACGGGGGGCGTAACTATGGCTACACCTTC.

The genes are TRBV29-1 and TRBJ2-7, with D unresolved. The CDR3 is 12 amino acids. The V end was cut by 7 bases, the J end by 3 bases, with 13 bases between. Germline V gene sequence: CDR1 SQVTM, CDR2 ANQGSEA. CDR3 protein: CSAGVWSYEQYF. The CDR3 DNA follows: TGCAGCGCGGGTGTCTGGAGCTACGAGCAGTACTTC.

The chain has TRBV28 and TRBJ2-4; 8 bases agree with TRBD2. Germline V lookup: CDR1 MDHEN, CDR2 SYDVKM. The trim removed 3 bases at V and 13 bases at J, leaving 5 bases unmatched. This CDR3 has 12 residues. CDR3 amino acids: CASSFVLAEQYF. In DNA form, the CDR3 reads TGTGCCAGCAGTTTTGTACTAGCGGAACAGTACTTC.

The genes are TRBV2 and TRBJ2-5; unclear D gene. Germline V lookup: CDR1 SNHLY, CDR2 FYNNEI. V was trimmed by 3 bases and J by 0 bases, leaving 2 bases between them. The CDR3 contains 12 residues. The CDR3 spells CASSEYQETQYF. The CDR3 DNA is TGTGCCAGCAGTGAGTACCAAGAGACCCAGTACTTC.

This rearrangement joins TRBV3-1 to TRBJ2-5, with D unclear. Per germline, CDR1 LGHDT and CDR2 YNNKEL (reference sequence). V was shortened by 0 bases and J by 3 bases, with 8 bases between the two germline ends. This CDR3 comprises 14 residues. As DNA, the CDR3 is TGTGCCAGCAGCCAAGATAGTAGGGAAGAGACCCAGTACTTC. Protein sequence: CASSQDSREETQYF.

This clonotype was recorded a few times. V gene TRBV20-1 combines with J gene TRBJ1-5; D might be TRBD1 (6 bases). Looked up from germline, CDR1 is DFQATT and CDR2 is SNEGSKA (reference sequence). The CDR3 is 12 residues long. The V gene lost 0 bases and the J gene lost 6 bases, with 6 bases spanning the gap. The CDR3 DNA follows: TGCAGTGCTAGAGAGGGGGCTCAGCCCCAGCATTTT. It encodes CSAREGAQPQHF.